This passage covers 20 T cell receptor beta chains from one sample sequenced in a study of naive and memory T cell subsets. A UMI-containing oligonucleotide was joined by 3' ligation to the TCR cDNA template. The SP2 primer and nested alpha and beta constant region primers amplified ligated cDNA in four rounds. Via MiXCR, TCRdb re-called the 5' RACE reads, giving one row per CDR3 protein. The table records tens of thousands of distinct CDR3 sequences, 7.6% of them present only once. These receptors all come from a female donor in good health.

This clonotype has at least ten counts. The rearrangement joins TRBV6-5 to TRBJ2-3, with D perhaps TRBD1 (5 bases). Trimming cost V 0 bases and J 6 bases, with 16 bases left between them. The CDR3 is made up of 16 amino acids. The germline V gene encodes CDR1 MNHEY and CDR2 SVGAGI. The CDR3 nucleotides are TGTGCCAGCAGTTACTCGAAGGGGCCGGTGCACGATACGCAGTATTTT. Its translation is CASSYSKGPVHDTQYF.

This clonotype was recorded at least ten times. The gene calls are TRBV29-1 and TRBJ1-2; no reliable D call. The CDR3 runs to 13 residues. Germline V lookup: CDR1 SQVTM, CDR2 ANQGSEA. V was cut by 5 bases and J by 8 bases, with 18 bases left in between. In nucleotides, the CDR3 is TGCAGCGTTTTCTCTTGGTCGGCGGGGGGCTACACCTTC. Its translation is CSVFSWSAGGYTF. The whole variable domain, remainder taken from reference TRBV29-1 and TRBJ1-2, is SAVISQKPSRDICQRGTSLTIQCQVDSQVTMMFWYRQQPGQSLTLIATANQGSEATYESGFVIDKFPISRPNLTFSTLTVSNMSPEDSSIYLCSVFSWSAGGYTFGSGTRLTVV.

This clonotype was found many times. The chain recombines TRBV7-2 with TRBJ1-4; tentatively, D is TRBD1 (6 bases). Germline CDR1 SGHTA, CDR2 FQGNSA. Trimming took 6 bases from V and 6 from J, leaving 17 bases between them. This CDR3 is 15 amino acids long. The CDR3 coding sequence is TGTGCCAGCAGGGATCGGACAGTCGGTTATGAAAAACTGTTTTTT. Its translation is CASRDRTVGYEKLFF.

This clonotype was seen only a few times. The chain uses TRBV4-3 and TRBJ2-1; 10 nucleotides line up with TRBD2. CDR3 length equals 15 residues. Germline CDR1 is LGHNA and CDR2 is YSLEER. V lost 2 bases, J lost 8 bases, and 6 bases stayed unmatched. The CDR3 DNA reads as TGCGCCAGCAGCCAAACTAGCGGGGAGACGGATGAGCAGTTCTTC. It yields the protein CASSQTSGETDEQFF.

The chain links TRBV6-5 to TRBJ2-1, with a possible D match to TRBD1 (6 bases). V lost 9 bases and J 9 bases, leaving 33 bases between the germline ends. CDR3 length: 18 residues. The germline gives CDR1 MNHEY, CDR2 SVGAGI. The CDR3 here is CASTYSTMDSHPRGEQFF. CDR3 DNA: TGTGCCAGTACCTACTCGACGATGGACAGCCACCCCCGGGGTGAGCAGTTCTTC.

The chain combines TRBV27 with TRBJ1-5; 9 bases are shared with TRBD1. Germline CDR1 and CDR2: MNHEY and SMNVEV (reference sequence). V was clipped by 5 bases and J by 5 bases; unmatched bases: 7. CDR3 size: 15 residues. The CDR3 spells CASSAGTGSYQPQHF. The DNA for the CDR3 is TGTGCCAGCAGTGCGGGGACAGGGTCCTATCAGCCCCAGCATTTT.

This clonotype was counted ten times or more. This chain joins TRBV4-2 and TRBJ2-1; TRBD1 might be the D (7 bases). The germline V gene has CDR1 LGHNA and CDR2 YNFKEQ. The CDR3 loop spans 17 amino acids. Trimming took off 0 bases at V and 3 bases at J, with 15 bases between the two ends. The CDR3 coding sequence is TGTGCCAGCAGCCAAGATCTTGGAGGGGGCTTCTACAATGAGCAGTTCTTC. It encodes CASSQDLGGGFYNEQFF.

This clonotype came up many times. In nucleotides, the CDR3 is TGTGCCAGCAGTTCCCGGACAGGGAACAACACTGAAGCTTTCTTT. Encoded protein: CASSSRTGNNTEAFF. The gene calls are TRBV6-5 and TRBJ1-1, with TRBD1 matching 8 bases. The CDR3 extends over 15 amino acids. Trimming removed 4 bases from V and 2 bases from J; junction bases left unmatched: 6. Germline V gene lookup returns CDR1 MNHEY and CDR2 SVGAGI.

This clonotype appeared a single time. This may be a read error, as it is one base from a much larger clone. The gene calls are TRBV5-1 and TRBJ1-1; no clear D gene. V lost 7 bases to trimming and J lost 4 bases, with 20 bases between them. This CDR3 contains 15 residues. Germline V lookup: CDR1 SGHRS, CDR2 YFSETQ. The CDR3 region is CASGLRAPVFTEAFF. The CDR3 DNA reads TGCGCCAGCGGCCTCCGGGCCCCGGTGTTCACTGAAGCTTTCTTT.

Notes on this clonotype: It may be a read error: a sequence one base away is much more abundant. V gene TRBV12-3 or TRBV12-4 combines with J gene TRBJ1-2; D perhaps matches TRBD1 (5 bases). The V end was cut by 4 bases, the J end by 12 bases, with 15 bases between. The CDR3 covers 12 residues. In nucleotides, the CDR3 is TGTGCCAGCAGTTCCCTGGACAAACCGGACACCTTC. Translating it yields CASSSLDKPDTF.

This clonotype occurred a few times. The chain recombines TRBV7-2 with TRBJ2-2; D possibly corresponds to TRBD2 (6 bases). This CDR3 spans 15 amino acids. V lost 5 bases and J lost 4, with 14 bases in between. CDR1 is SGHTA, CDR2 FQGNSA, per germline. As DNA, the CDR3 is TGTGCCAGCAGCCCTCCGGGGGAGGCCACCGGGGAGCTGTTTTTT. This translates into CASSPPGEATGELFF.

This clonotype showed up many times. The V and J genes are TRBV14 and TRBJ2-2, with 7 bases that match TRBD1. V shed 4 bases and J 9 bases; nucleotides not matched to a gene: 8. CDR1 and CDR2 from the germline V gene are SGHDN and FVKESK. This CDR3 contains 14 residues. DNA of the CDR3: TGTGCCAGCAGCCGACGGGACAGACCAAGGGAGCTGTTTTTT. Its translation: CASSRRDRPRELFF.

There are a few counts of this clonotype. The chain couples TRBV11-2 to TRBJ2-7; 14 bases are shared with TRBD2. Germline V gives CDR1 SGHAT, CDR2 FQNNGV. The CDR3 sequence is 20 residues long. The trim removed 3 bases at V and 2 bases at J, leaving 15 bases unmatched. CDR3 region: CASSFGRPGTSGGPPYEQYF. The CDR3 DNA is TGTGCCAGCAGCTTTGGACGACCCGGGACTAGCGGGGGCCCTCCCTACGAGCAGTACTTC.

The table lists this clonotype with a few counts. The chain employs TRBV5-5 and TRBJ1-6; D ambiguous. The CDR3 is 13 amino acids. The V end lost 2 bases, the J end lost 9 bases, and 9 bases lay between the germline ends. Germline CDR1 SGHKS, CDR2 YYEKEE (reference sequence). CDR3 bases: TGTGCCAGCAGCTTAGACAATCGTTCACCCCTCCACTTT. Protein product: CASSLDNRSPLHF.

Of note for this clonotype: A much larger clone is a single base away; this may be a read error. V and J are TRBV29-1 and TRBJ1-1; no clear D gene. Germline CDR1 is SQVTM and CDR2 is ANQGSEA. The V end lost 7 bases, the J end lost 1 base, and 19 bases lay between the germline ends. This CDR3 region has 15 residues. The CDR3, as DNA: TGCAGCGCCGACGAGATCGCACTTAGGAACACTGAAGCTTTCTTT. Amino acid sequence: CSADEIALRNTEAFF.

In its sample, this clonotype was seen many times. V is TRBV7-2 and J is TRBJ2-2, with TRBD2 matching over 7 bases. V trimming: 11 bases; J trimming: 0 bases; junction bases outside the gene matches: 9. The CDR3 length is 15 residues. The germline CDR1 and CDR2 sequences are SGHTA and FQGNSA. The CDR3 loop reads CAAPAGDTNTGELFF. In nucleotides, the CDR3 is TGTGCCGCCCCGGCGGGGGATACGAACACCGGGGAGCTGTTTTTT.

This clonotype was picked up a small number of times. The chain carries TRBV4-1 and TRBJ1-4; 9 bases align to TRBD1. The CDR3 consists of 15 residues. J was trimmed by 7 bases and V by 4 bases; bases with no gene match: 7. Germline values: CDR1 MGHRA, CDR2 YSYEKL. The CDR3 bases are TGCGCCAGCAGCCCCGGGACAGGGCTCGGTGAAAAACTGTTTTTT. Translated, it gives CASSPGTGLGEKLFF.

This chain uses TRBV11-1 with TRBJ2-7; 9 bases line up with TRBD1. Per the germline V gene, CDR1 is SGHAT and CDR2 is FQDESV (reference sequence). This CDR3 has 14 amino acids. With V trimmed by 4 bases and J by 5 bases, 6 bases remained unmatched. The chain's CDR3 is CASSSRGQGDEQYF. Written as DNA, the CDR3 is TGTGCCAGCAGCTCCAGGGGACAGGGAGACGAGCAGTACTTC.

This clonotype was recorded at least ten times. The chain uses TRBV27 and TRBJ1-5; 7 nucleotides line up with TRBD1. In germline, CDR1 is MNHEY, CDR2 SMNVEV (reference sequence). This CDR3 has 17 amino acids. The V segment lost 5 bases and the J segment 2 bases; nucleotides outside the gene matches: 12. The CDR3 region has the DNA TGTGCCAGCAGTCAGGGGGGGGCCCTGGCGGGCAATCAGCCCCAGCATTTT. This sequence encodes CASSQGGALAGNQPQHF.

This clonotype appeared many times. V and J are TRBV20-1 and TRBJ1-6; D gene unclear. This CDR3 comprises 17 residues. The germline CDR1 and CDR2 sequences are DFQATT and SNEGSKA (reference sequence). Deletions cut 5 bases from V and 1 base from J, with 18 bases between. Written as DNA, the CDR3 is TGCAGTGCTGCCTTAGGCGGCACGCGATCCTATAATTCACCCCTCCACTTT. It is translated as CSAALGGTRSYNSPLHF.